This is a list of T cell receptor beta chains from one sample in a study of blood T cell repertoires in COVID-19. Only in-frame clones appear in the TCRdb table, and some are missing; sequencing was by immunoSEQ multiplex PCR. Of a few hundred thousand clones in the sample, 80% to 90% were seen once. Sequences were obtained from PBMCs or T cells enriched from blood (not recorded which). All receptors come from a woman aged 40 to 50 with acute COVID-19. Both conserved end residues are trimmed from each CDR3.

v_call	cdr3_aa
TRBV10-1	ASSEDPYRAEAF
TRBV6-6	ASSYPVQPQH
TRBV4-2	ASSQSTSVASNEQF
TRBV7-9	ASSSTYRGSQETQY
TRBV5-5	ASSPTKLGVGNQETQY
TRBV9	ASSAQGVENEQF
TRBV9	ASSVAPSPIFGELF
TRBV28	ASSEGFGYT
TRBV18	ASSPPEATDEQF
TRBV6-5	ATSPSGGEQY
TRBV2	ASARDGGSPLH